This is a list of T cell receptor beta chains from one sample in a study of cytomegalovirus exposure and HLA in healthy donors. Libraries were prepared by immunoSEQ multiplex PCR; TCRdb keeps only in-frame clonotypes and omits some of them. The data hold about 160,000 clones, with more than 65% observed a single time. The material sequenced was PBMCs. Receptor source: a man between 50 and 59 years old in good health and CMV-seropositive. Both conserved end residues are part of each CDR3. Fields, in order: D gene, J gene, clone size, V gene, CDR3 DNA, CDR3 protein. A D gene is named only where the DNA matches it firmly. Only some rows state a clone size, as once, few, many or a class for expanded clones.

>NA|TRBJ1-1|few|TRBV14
TGTGCCAGCAGCCTCGGAGGGGGGGCGGAAGCTTTCTTT
CASSLGGGAEAFF
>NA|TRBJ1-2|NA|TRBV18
TGTGCCAGCTACCAAAACAACGTTAACTATGGCTACACCTTC
CASYQNNVNYGYTF
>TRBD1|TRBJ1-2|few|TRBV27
TGTGCCAGCAGATCCCCGGACAGGTTGGGCTATGGCTACACCTTC
CASRSPDRLGYGYTF
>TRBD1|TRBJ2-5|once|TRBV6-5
TGTGCCAGCACTTTGACAGGGGGCCAGGGAGAGACCCAGTACTTC
CASTLTGGQGETQYF
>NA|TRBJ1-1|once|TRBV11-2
TGTGCCAGCAGCCTCGACAGGAGACGGACTGAAGCTTTCTTT
CASSLDRRRTEAFF
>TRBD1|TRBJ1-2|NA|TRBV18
TGTGCCAGCTCATTAGAACAGGGGGAAATTGGATATGGCTACACCTTC
CASSLEQGEIGYGYTF
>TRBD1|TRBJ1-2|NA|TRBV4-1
TGCGCCAGCAGCCACCCGGGACAGCCTAACTATGGCTACACCTTC
CASSHPGQPNYGYTF
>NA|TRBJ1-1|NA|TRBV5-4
TGTGCCGGGCGGGGGTCGAACACTGAAGCTTTCTTT
CAGRGSNTEAFF
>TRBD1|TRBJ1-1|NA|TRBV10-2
TGCGCCAGCAGGGAGGGACAGGGGGCCCTGAACACTGAAGCTTTCTTT
CASREGQGALNTEAFF
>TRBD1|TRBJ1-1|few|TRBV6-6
TGTGCCAGCAGTTACACCGGGACAGGGGTCACTGAAGCTTTCTTT
CASSYTGTGVTEAFF
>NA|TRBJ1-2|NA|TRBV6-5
TGTGCCAGCAGAACCACAGTTAACTATGGCTACACCTTC
CASRTTVNYGYTF
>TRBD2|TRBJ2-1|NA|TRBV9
TGTGCCAGCAGCCAGAGCGGGGGCCCTCCCAATGAGCAGTTCTTC
CASSQSGGPPNEQFF
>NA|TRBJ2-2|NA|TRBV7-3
TGTGCCAGCAGCTTAGTTCCAGGGGACACCGGGGAGCTGTTTTTT
CASSLVPGDTGELFF
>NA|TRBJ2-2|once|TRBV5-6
TGTGCCAGCAGCTTCGCCACAGGCTACGCGAACACCGGGGAGCTGTTTTTT
CASSFATGYANTGELFF
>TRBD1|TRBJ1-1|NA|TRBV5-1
TGCGCCAGCAGTTTCGACAGGGTAACCACTGAAGCTTTCTTT
CASSFDRVTTEAFF
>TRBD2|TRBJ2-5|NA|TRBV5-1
TGCGCCAGCAGCCCCTCTCTAGCGGGACATCGAGGGTCCCAAGAGACCCAGTACTTC
CASSPSLAGHRGSQETQYF
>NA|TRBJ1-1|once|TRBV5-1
TGCGCCAGCAGCCTGGTTAACGGAGACACTGAAGCTTTCTTT
CASSLVNGDTEAFF
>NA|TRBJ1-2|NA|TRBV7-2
TGTGCCAGCAGCTTTCCCGGGTTGGGCTACACCTTC
CASSFPGLGYTF
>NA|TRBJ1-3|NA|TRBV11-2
TGTGCCAGCAGCTTGGGAGCGGCGGAAGGAAACACCATATATTTT
CASSLGAAEGNTIYF
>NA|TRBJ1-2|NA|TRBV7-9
TGTGCCAGCAGCTTAGTCTCTGGGGGGGGAGGCTACACCTTC
CASSLVSGGGGYTF
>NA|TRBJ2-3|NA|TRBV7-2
TGTGCCAGCAGCCCATTTAGCGGATCTAGCACAGATACGCAGTATTTT
CASSPFSGSSTDTQYF
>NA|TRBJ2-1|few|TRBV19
TGTGCCAGTAGTATAGGGCTCAATGAGCAGTTCTTC
CASSIGLNEQFF
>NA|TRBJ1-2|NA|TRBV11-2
TGTGCCAGCAGCTTAGACAGGGGCAGGGGCTACACCTTC
CASSLDRGRGYTF
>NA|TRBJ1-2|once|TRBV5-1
TGCGCCAGCAGCCCCAACGACGGAGCTAACTATGGCTACACCTTC
CASSPNDGANYGYTF